The 2 T cell receptor beta chains below all came from one sample that was sequenced in a study of a mutant IDH1 vaccine in newly diagnosed glioma. The sample's time point: week 47, end of study. Mutant IDH1 20-mer peptide, at 300 ug, made up each vaccine dose, with topical imiquimod. Their antigens remain unidentified. Profiling relied on immunoSEQ multiplex PCR, and the TCRdb table lists in-frame clones only, not all of them. Of almost 95,000 clones in the sample, 89% were seen once. The sequences come from PBMCs, collected from a glioma patient whose treatment included an IDH1 peptide vaccine. Every receptor here comes from a woman in her forties or fifties with glioma.

The chain uses TRBV15 and TRBJ2-3; 7 nucleotides match TRBD2. Germline values: CDR1 LNHNV, CDR2 YYDKDF (reference sequence). The CDR3 sequence is 16 residues long. Germline trimming cut 0 bases from V and 2 bases from J; bases unmatched to any gene: 5. The CDR3 DNA reads TGTGCCACCAGCAGAGAAGAAGCGGGGTACACAGATACGCAGTATTTT. It yields the protein CATSREEAGYTDTQYF.

The rearrangement uses TRBV9 and TRBJ1-1, with a possible D match to TRBD1 (5 bases). Germline CDR1 SGDLS, CDR2 YYNGEE. V dropped 0 bases and J dropped 1 base, with 10 bases sitting between them. This CDR3 is built from 15 residues. In DNA, the CDR3 is TGTGCCAGCAGCGTAGGTGGGGGGACGAACACTGAAGCTTTCTTT. It specifies CASSVGGGTNTEAFF.